This TCR beta chain was recovered during a study of vaccination and CD4 T cells after COVID-19. Study-level background: The authors gave control cultures a CEFX pool, an HIV-1 Nef pool, or no peptide. Study outcomes and limitations: Detection of a median roughly 83% of reactive clones in convalescent patients was confined to the period after vaccination. Post-vaccination reactive clonotypes (median around 40) did not differ significantly from post-infection (around 23).

Germline assignment: CDR1 MDHEN and CDR2 SYDVKM. This CDR3 is built from 12 residues. The J segment lost 8 bases and the V segment lost 4 bases, leaving 2 bases of the junction unmatched. Sequenced with the Oncomine TCR Beta short-read assay was DNA taken from cultured CD4+ T cells. It was from cultured CD4+ T cells that genomic DNA was extracted. MiXCR was run by TCRdb on the PCR reads, yielding one entry per CDR3 protein. Of approximately 9,600 distinct CDR3 sequences in the sample, roughly 30% were seen once. The treatment here: roughly 10-day PBMC culture with coronavirus spike peptide pools or control peptides (ViraFEST assay). Collection of the unexposed donor's CD4+ T cells took place before the COVID-19 pandemic (2011-2018). With peptide pools, ViraFEST first expanded antigen-specific T cells and afterwards sequenced their TCRs. In the case of this clonotype: The antigen is not known.

The sequencing input was CD4+ T cells from blood, cultured in vitro. The chain recombines TRBV28 with TRBJ1-2; TRBD1 matches 9 bases. This TCR was sampled from a human donor in good health. This chain's CDR3 is CASSYRGRGYTF. In nucleotides, the CDR3 is TGTGCCAGCAGTTACAGGGGGCGGGGCTACACCTTC.